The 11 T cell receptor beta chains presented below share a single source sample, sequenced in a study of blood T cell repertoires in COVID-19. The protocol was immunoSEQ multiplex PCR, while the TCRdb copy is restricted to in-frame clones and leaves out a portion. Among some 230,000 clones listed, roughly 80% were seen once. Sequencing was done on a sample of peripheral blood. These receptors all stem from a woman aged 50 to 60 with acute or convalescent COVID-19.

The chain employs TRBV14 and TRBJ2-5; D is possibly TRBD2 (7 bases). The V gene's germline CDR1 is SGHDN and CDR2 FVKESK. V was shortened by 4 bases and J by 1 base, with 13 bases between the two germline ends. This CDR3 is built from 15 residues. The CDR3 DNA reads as TGTGCCAGCAGCCTCGGGGGGCTAATCCAAGAGACCCAGTACTTC. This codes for CASSLGGLIQETQYF.

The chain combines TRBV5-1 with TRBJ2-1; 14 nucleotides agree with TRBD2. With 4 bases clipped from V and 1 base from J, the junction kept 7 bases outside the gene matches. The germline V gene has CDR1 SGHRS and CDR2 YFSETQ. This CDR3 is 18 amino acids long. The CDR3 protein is CASSPGLAGGRSYNEQFF. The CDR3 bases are TGCGCCAGCAGCCCCGGACTAGCGGGGGGACGGTCCTACAATGAGCAGTTCTTC. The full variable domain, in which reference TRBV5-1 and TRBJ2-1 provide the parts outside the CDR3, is KAGVTQTPRYLIKTRGQQVTLSCSPISGHRSVSWYQQTPGQGLQFLFEYFSETQRNKGNFPGRFSGRQFSNSRSEMNVSTLELGDSALYLCASSPGLAGGRSYNEQFFGPGTRLTVL.

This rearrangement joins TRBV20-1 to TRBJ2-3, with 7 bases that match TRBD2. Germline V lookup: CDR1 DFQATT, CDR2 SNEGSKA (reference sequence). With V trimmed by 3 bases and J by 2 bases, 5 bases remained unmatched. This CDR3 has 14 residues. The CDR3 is CSASMSGATDTQYF. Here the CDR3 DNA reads TGCAGTGCTAGTATGAGCGGGGCCACAGATACGCAGTATTTT.

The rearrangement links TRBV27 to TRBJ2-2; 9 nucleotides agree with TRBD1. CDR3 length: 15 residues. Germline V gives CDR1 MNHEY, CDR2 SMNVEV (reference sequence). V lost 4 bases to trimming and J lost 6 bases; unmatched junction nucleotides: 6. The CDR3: CASSWGQGRAGELFF. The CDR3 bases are TGTGCCAGCAGTTGGGGACAGGGTAGGGCCGGGGAGCTGTTTTTT.

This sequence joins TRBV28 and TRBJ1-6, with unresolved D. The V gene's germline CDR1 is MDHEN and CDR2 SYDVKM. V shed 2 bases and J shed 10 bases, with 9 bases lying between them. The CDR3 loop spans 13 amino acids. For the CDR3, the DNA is TGTGCCAGCAGTTTAGGGCCCGGATCACCCCTCCACTTT. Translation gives CASSLGPGSPLHF. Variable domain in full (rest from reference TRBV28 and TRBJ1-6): DVKVTQSSRYLVKRTGEKVFLECVQDMDHENMFWYRQDPGLGLRLIYFSYDVKMKEKGDIPEGYSVSREKKERFSLILESASTNQTSMYLCASSLGPGSPLHFGNGTRLTVT.

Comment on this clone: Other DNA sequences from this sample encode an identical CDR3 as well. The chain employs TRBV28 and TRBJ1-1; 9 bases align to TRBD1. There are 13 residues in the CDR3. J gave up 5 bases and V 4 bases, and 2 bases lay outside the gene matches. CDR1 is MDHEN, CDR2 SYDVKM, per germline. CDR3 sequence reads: CASSSGQGTEAFF. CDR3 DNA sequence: TGTGCCAGCAGTTCAGGACAGGGGACTGAAGCTTTCTTT.

DNA for the CDR3: TGTGCCAGTAGTATCTCCGCGGGACTAGCGATATCCTACGAGCAGTACTTC. Translated: CASSISAGLAISYEQYF. This chain uses TRBV19 with TRBJ2-7; 10 bases are a match to TRBD2. The CDR3 has 17 amino acids. V shed 3 bases and J 1 base; nucleotides not matched to a gene: 9. Germline assignment: CDR1 LNHDA and CDR2 SQIVND (reference sequence).

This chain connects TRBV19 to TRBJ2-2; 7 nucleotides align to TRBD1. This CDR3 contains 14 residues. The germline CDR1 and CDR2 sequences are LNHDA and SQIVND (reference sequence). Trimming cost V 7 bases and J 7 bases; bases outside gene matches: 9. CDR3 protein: CASKMTGTGGELFF. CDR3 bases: TGTGCCAGTAAGATGACAGGGACGGGCGGGGAGCTGTTTTTT. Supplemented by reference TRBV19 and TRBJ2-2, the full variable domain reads DGGITQSPKYLFRKEGQNVTLSCEQNLNHDAMYWYRQDPGQGLRLIYYSQIVNDFQKGDIAEGYSVSREKKESFPLTVTSAQKNPTAFYLCASKMTGTGGELFFGEGSRLTVL.

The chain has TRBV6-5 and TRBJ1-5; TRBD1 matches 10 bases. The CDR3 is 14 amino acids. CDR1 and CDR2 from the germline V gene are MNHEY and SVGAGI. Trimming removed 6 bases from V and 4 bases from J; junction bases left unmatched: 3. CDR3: CASSADRGNQPQHF. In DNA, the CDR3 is TGTGCCAGCAGCGCGGACAGGGGGAATCAGCCCCAGCATTTT.

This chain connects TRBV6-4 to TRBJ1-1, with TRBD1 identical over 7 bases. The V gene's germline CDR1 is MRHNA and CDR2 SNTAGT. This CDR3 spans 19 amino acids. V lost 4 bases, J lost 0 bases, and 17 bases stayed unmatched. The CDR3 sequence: CASSASALVGGGMNTEAFF. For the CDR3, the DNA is TGTGCCAGCAGTGCCTCCGCCTTGGTAGGGGGCGGCATGAACACTGAAGCTTTCTTT.

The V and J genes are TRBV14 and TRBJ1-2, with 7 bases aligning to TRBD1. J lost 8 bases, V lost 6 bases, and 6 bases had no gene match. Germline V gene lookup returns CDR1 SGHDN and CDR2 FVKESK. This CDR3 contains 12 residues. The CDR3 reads CASRPPQGGYTF. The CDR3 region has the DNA TGTGCCAGCAGACCCCCACAGGGGGGCTACACCTTC.